This T cell receptor beta chain derives from a study of CD8 T cells in Susac syndrome (dated by TCRdb to between 2018 and 2021). Concerning the study at large: The study used repertoire sequencing to test whether antigen drove CD8+ T cell activation and differentiation in Susac syndrome.

High-throughput TCR beta sequencing profiled peripheral blood CD8+ and CD4+ T cells from healthy donors, Susac syndrome patients and multiple sclerosis patients. The multiple sclerosis controls were treatment-naive patients who had stable or active relapsing-remitting disease and met the revised McDonald criteria. CD8+ TEMRA cells were enriched by FACS, while bulk CD8+ and CD4+ T cells were purified by magnetic negative isolation. Blood was collected in EDTA tubes and processed within 24 hours, with PBMCs isolated through density gradient centrifugation. PBMCs intended for TCR sequencing were cryopreserved in liquid nitrogen and thawed later in a water bath at 37 degrees C. The sorted or isolated CD4+, CD8+ and CD8+ TEMRA cells reached a purity of at least 90%. Concerning this clonotype: This clone's antigen is unknown. One base away there is no much larger clone; base qualities are not given.

RNA was extracted using the RNeasy kit, and about 0.45 to 1 ug of the RNA was reverse transcribed with random hexamers. The immunoSEQ multiplex PCR assay, covering 54 Vbeta and 13 Jbeta segments, was used to amplify TCR beta CDR3 regions. To correct PCR amplification bias, a synthetic template baseline was used for both primer optimization and computational correction. Processing in the source paper ran as follows. Reads were annotated to V, D and J genes according to IMGT and were analyzed with immunoSEQ Analyzer, with only productive sequences retained. Clonality was computed as one minus Shannon entropy normalized by log2 of the number of productive unique sequences. Public and private clones were assessed among the 100 most prevalent clones of each patient and control. A clone was defined as Susac-specific if it was absent from the healthy and MS cohorts, from roughly 990 published viral clones and from other ImmuneACCESS disease sequences. TCRdb reran the public reads through fastp at Q25 and MiXCR, keeping productive beta chains. Each entry is one CDR3 protein sequence, shown with its most common DNA and genes. The V and J calls were determined by TCRdb, not by the authors. The sample includes about 200,000 distinct CDR3 sequences, with approximately 94% observed a single time. The ten most abundant clones make up around 0.093% of the sample.

Study-level results and caveats: The number of individuals in the TCR sequencing and HLA analysis was acknowledged as relatively small.

CDR1 and CDR2 are drawn from the germline V gene: SGHRS, YFSETQ. The CDR3 numbers 15 residues from cysteine through phenylalanine. CDR3 DNA is the only sequence kept; it has 45 bases, read in frame from the first base. V ends up 4 bases short and J 7 bases short, with an unmatched junction base count of 6. The rearrangement joined TRBV5-1 to TRBJ2-1; a stretch of 12 junction bases matches TRBD2. This TCR was sampled from a human donor with multiple sclerosis. Sequencing was performed on CD4+ T cells from PBMCs. The sequenced DNA is TGCGCCAGCAGCCCTGGACTAGCGGGGATGAATGAGCAGTTCTTC. This gives the protein CASSPGLAGMNEQFF.